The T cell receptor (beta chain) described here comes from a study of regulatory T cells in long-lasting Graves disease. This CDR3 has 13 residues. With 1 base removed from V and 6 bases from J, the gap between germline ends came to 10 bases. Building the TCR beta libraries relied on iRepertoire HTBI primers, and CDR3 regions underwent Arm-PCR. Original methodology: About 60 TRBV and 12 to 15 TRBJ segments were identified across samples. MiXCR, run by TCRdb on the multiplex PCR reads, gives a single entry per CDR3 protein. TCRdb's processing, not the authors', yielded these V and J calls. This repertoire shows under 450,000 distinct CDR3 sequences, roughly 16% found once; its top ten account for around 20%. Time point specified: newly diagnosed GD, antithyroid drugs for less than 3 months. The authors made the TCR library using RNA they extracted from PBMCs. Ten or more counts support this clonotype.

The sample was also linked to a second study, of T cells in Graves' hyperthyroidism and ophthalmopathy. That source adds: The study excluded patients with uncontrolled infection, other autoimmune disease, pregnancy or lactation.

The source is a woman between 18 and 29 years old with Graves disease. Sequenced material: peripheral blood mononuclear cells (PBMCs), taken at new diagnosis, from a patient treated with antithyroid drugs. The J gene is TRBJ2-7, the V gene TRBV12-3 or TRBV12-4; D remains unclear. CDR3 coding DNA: TGTGCCAGCAGTTTAGACAGCAGTGGCGAGCAGTACTTC. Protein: CASSLDSSGEQYF.